One and the same sample provided the 19 T cell receptor beta chains below, sequenced in a study of CD8 T cells in ankylosing spondylitis. TCRdb reprocessed the 5' RACE reads with MiXCR, giving one entry per CDR3 protein. In the table there are some 800,000 distinct CDR3 sequences, 10% to 15% of which are singletons. The antigens these receptors bind are not known. The study's findings and limits: What appeared characteristic of ankylosing spondylitis blood was a TCR beta motif of eight highly homologous variants.

The sample consisted of blood, either unsorted or a sorted T cell fraction (not recorded which). All receptors derive from a male donor with ankylosing spondylitis.

CDR3 DNA sequence: TGTGCCAGCAGCCAAGACCAGACCTACGAGCAGTACTTC. Its protein is CASSQDQTYEQYF. This chain links TRBV7-2 with TRBJ2-7, with no clear D. The CDR3 consists of 13 residues. V lost 5 bases to trimming and J lost 2 bases, with 10 bases between them. Germline-derived CDR1 and CDR2 are SGHTA and FQGNSA.

This clonotype was observed a few times. This chain uses TRBV5-6 with TRBJ2-1, with D perhaps matching TRBD2 (6 bases). The germline V gene has CDR1 SGHDT and CDR2 YYEEEE. This CDR3 has 15 amino acids. V was cut by 0 bases and J by 8 bases, with 15 bases left in between. This chain's CDR3 is CASSLEGISGDEQFF. The CDR3 DNA reads as TGTGCCAGCAGCTTGGAAGGTATTAGCGGCGATGAGCAGTTCTTC.

This clonotype was recorded a few times. The J gene is TRBJ2-3, the V gene TRBV12-3 or TRBV12-4; maybe TRBD2 (6 bases). V gave up 6 bases and J gave up 5 bases, with 15 bases separating them. The CDR3 sequence is 14 residues long. The CDR3 bases are TGTGCCAGCAGCTCGGACGGGGGTGGAGATACGCAGTATTTT. Translation gives CASSSDGGGDTQYF.

This clonotype was observed a handful of times. This chain connects TRBV29-1 to TRBJ2-1, with D maybe TRBD2 (6 bases). The CDR3 runs to 15 residues. Trimming cost V 7 bases and J 5 bases, with 21 bases left between them. From germline, CDR1 is SQVTM and CDR2 ANQGSEA. In nucleotides, the CDR3 is TGCAGCGCCGACCGCCGAGCGGGCAGCAACAATGAGCAGTTCTTC. It is translated as CSADRRAGSNNEQFF.

In its sample, this clonotype was seen a few times. The V gene is TRBV12-3 or TRBV12-4, the J gene TRBJ1-4, with a possible D match to TRBD1 (5 bases). V lost 5 bases and J 8 bases, leaving 9 bases between the germline ends. CDR3 length: 12 amino acids. The CDR3 here is CASSRGLEKLFF. In DNA form, the CDR3 reads TGTGCCAGCAGTCGGGGCCTAGAAAAACTGTTTTTT.

Concerning this clonotype itself: This clone may be a read error of a much larger clone one base away. This chain joins TRBV6-5 and TRBJ1-1; D is perhaps TRBD1 (5 bases). There are 15 residues in the CDR3. CDR1 MNHEY and CDR2 SVGAGI come from the germline V gene. The CDR3 nucleotides read TGTGCCAGCAGTTTGCAGGGATCGGGGAACACTAAAGCTTTCTTT. As protein: CASSLQGSGNTKAFF.

In its sample, this clonotype was seen many times. The rearrangement links TRBV7-2 to TRBJ1-2; TRBD1 matches 9 bases. The germline V gene encodes CDR1 SGHTA and CDR2 FQGNSA. V dropped 3 bases and J dropped 6; count of bases not matched to a gene: 2. The CDR3 has 13 amino acids. CDR3 residues: CASSFRTGDGYTF. The CDR3 nucleotides read TGTGCCAGCAGCTTTAGGACAGGGGATGGCTACACCTTC.

The rearrangement uses TRBV6-5 and TRBJ1-1; no clear D. The length of the CDR3 is 13 residues. CDR1 is MNHEY, CDR2 SVGAGI, per germline. V lost 4 bases to trimming and J lost 10 bases, with 16 bases between them. Here the CDR3 DNA reads TGTGCCAGCAGTTTAGGCTTATCGGGCAGAGCTTTCTTT. Its protein is CASSLGLSGRAFF.

A few counts support this clonotype. This sequence joins TRBV18 and TRBJ1-1, with 8 positions matching TRBD1. The J segment lost 2 bases and the V segment lost 5 bases, leaving 7 bases of the junction unmatched. CDR1 and CDR2 from the germline V gene are KGHSH and LQKENI. The CDR3 loop spans 15 amino acids. The CDR3 DNA reads as TGTGCCAGCTCAGGAGGACAGGGCGGTAACACTGAAGCTTTCTTT. This translates into CASSGGQGGNTEAFF.

The chain recombines TRBV4-1 with TRBJ1-4, with D possibly matching TRBD1 (6 bases). V dropped 3 bases and J dropped 7 bases, with 15 bases sitting between them. The CDR3 has 15 residues. Germline-derived CDR1 and CDR2 are MGHRA and YSYEKL. This CDR3 is CASSQRQALVEKLFF. CDR3 bases: TGCGCCAGCAGCCAGCGACAGGCCCTTGTTGAAAAACTGTTTTTT.

The chain uses TRBV20-1 and TRBJ2-4; possibly TRBD2 for D (5 bases). The germline V gene encodes CDR1 DFQATT and CDR2 SNEGSKA (reference sequence). There are 14 residues in the CDR3. Trimming took off 6 bases at V and 7 bases at J, with 19 bases between the two ends. CDR3 DNA: TGCAGTGCAACCGGCCCTACGAGGGCTAACATTCAGTACTTC. Translating it yields CSATGPTRANIQYF.

This clonotype has a count of ten or more. The V call is TRBV7-2, the J call TRBJ2-3; 11 bases are shared with TRBD2. Per germline, CDR1 SGHTA and CDR2 FQGNSA. CDR3 length: 15 amino acids. J gave up 7 bases and V 5 bases, and 8 bases lay outside the gene matches. CDR3: CASSAIGTSGYTQYF. DNA of the CDR3: TGTGCCAGCAGCGCCATAGGGACTAGCGGTTATACGCAGTATTTT.

This clonotype was found a few times. This chain connects TRBV6-1 to TRBJ1-3; the match to TRBD1 covers 7 bases. From germline, CDR1 is MNHNS and CDR2 SASEGT. The CDR3 is 16 residues long. Unmatched junction bases numbered 9, after V lost 7 bases and J lost 0 bases. In DNA form, the CDR3 reads TGTGCCAGCATTCCCAACAGGGGCTACTCTGGAAACACCATATATTTT. It yields the protein CASIPNRGYSGNTIYF.

CDR3 sequence: CASSPFDRVRNTEAFF. For the CDR3, the DNA is TGTGCCAGCTCACCATTCGACAGGGTTCGGAACACTGAAGCTTTCTTT. The chain joins TRBV18 to TRBJ1-1, with TRBD1 matching 7 bases. Trimming at V came to 2 bases and at J to 1 base, leaving 7 bases not matched to a gene. Germline values: CDR1 KGHSH, CDR2 LQKENI. The CDR3 length is 16 residues.

This clonotype was counted between two and nine times. The chain uses TRBV20-1 and TRBJ2-7; 8 bases fit TRBD2. The CDR3 is 14 amino acids. With V trimmed by 3 bases and J by 2 bases, 6 bases remained unmatched. Germline loops: CDR1 DFQATT, CDR2 SNEGSKA (reference sequence). CDR3 DNA sequence: TGCAGTGCTAGTCTCGCGGGAGGCACCTACGAGCAGTACTTC. It translates to CSASLAGGTYEQYF.

This chain connects TRBV5-5 to TRBJ2-7, with a weak D call TRBD2 (5 bases). The CDR3 runs to 14 residues. V lost 1 base and J 5 bases, leaving 13 bases between the germline ends. CDR1 and CDR2 from the germline V gene are SGHKS and YYEKEE (reference sequence). CDR3 DNA sequence: TGTGCCAGCAGCTTGCGGGTGAGGGCTCACGAGCAGTACTTC. Its translation is CASSLRVRAHEQYF.

This clonotype was detected a few times. The rearrangement uses TRBV11-2 and TRBJ2-1; TRBD2 matches 8 bases. The CDR3 is 17 residues long. CDR1 and CDR2 from the germline V gene are SGHAT and FQNNGV. V lost 0 bases to trimming and J lost 0 bases; unmatched junction nucleotides: 4. The CDR3 sequence: CASSLEAGAGSYNEQFF. The CDR3 coding sequence is TGTGCCAGCAGCTTAGAAGCGGGGGCCGGCTCCTACAATGAGCAGTTCTTC. The full variable domain, rest sourced from reference TRBV11-2 and TRBJ2-1, is EAGVAQSPRYKIIEKRQSVAFWCNPISGHATLYWYQQILGQGPKLLIQFQNNGVVDDSQLPKDRFSAERLKGVDSTLKIQPAKLEDSAVYLCASSLEAGAGSYNEQFFGPGTRLTVL.

The CDR3 is CAWSGAEAFF. The CDR3 bases are TGTGCCTGGAGTGGCGCTGAAGCTTTCTTT. J is TRBJ1-1 and V is TRBV30; D is uncertain. V was trimmed by 1 base and J by 6 bases, leaving 3 bases between them. Germline CDR1 reads GTSNPN; CDR2 reads SVGIG (reference sequence). The CDR3 totals 10 residues.

The sample holds a few counts of this clonotype. This chain joins TRBV4-2 and TRBJ2-3; 9 bases agree with TRBD2. CDR1 and CDR2 from the germline V gene are LGHNA and YNFKEQ. The CDR3 loop spans 18 amino acids. V shed 4 bases, J shed 0 bases, and the junction held 11 bases outside the gene matches. In nucleotides, the CDR3 is TGTGCCAGCAGCCCATGGACCTCTAGCGGGGTCAGCACAGATACGCAGTATTTT. As protein: CASSPWTSSGVSTDTQYF.